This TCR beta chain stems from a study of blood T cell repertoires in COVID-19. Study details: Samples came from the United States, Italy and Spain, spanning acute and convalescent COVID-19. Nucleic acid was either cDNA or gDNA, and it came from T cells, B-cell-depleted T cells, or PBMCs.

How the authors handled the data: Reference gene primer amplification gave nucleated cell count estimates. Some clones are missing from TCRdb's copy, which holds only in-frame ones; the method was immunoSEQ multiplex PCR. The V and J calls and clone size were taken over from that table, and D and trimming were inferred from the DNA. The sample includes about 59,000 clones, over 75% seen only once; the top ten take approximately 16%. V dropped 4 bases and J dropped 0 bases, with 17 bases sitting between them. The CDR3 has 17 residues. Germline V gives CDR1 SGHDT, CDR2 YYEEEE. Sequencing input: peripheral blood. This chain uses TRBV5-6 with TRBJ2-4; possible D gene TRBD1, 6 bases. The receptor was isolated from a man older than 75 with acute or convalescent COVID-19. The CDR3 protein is CASSPLGLQGAKNIQYF. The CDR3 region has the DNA TGTGCCAGCAGCCCCTTGGGGCTACAGGGAGCCAAAAACATTCAGTACTTC.